This T cell receptor beta chain was captured in a study of blood T cell repertoires in COVID-19. Libraries were prepared by immunoSEQ multiplex PCR; TCRdb keeps only in-frame clonotypes and omits some of them. The profile shows 150,000 to 200,000 clones, roughly 80% of them singletons. This CDR3 has 15 amino acids. V was pared by 6 bases and J by 0 bases, with 5 bases of the junction left unmatched. The germline CDR1 and CDR2 sequences are MDHEN and SYDVKM. This chain joins TRBV28 and TRBJ2-7; TRBD2 agrees at 10 bases. The clonotype was recovered from a man aged 60-69 years with active or convalescent COVID-19. Specimen: peripheral blood. Written as DNA, the CDR3 is TGTGCCAGCAGAGGAGCGGGAGGGAGCTCCTACGAGCAGTACTTC. Amino acids: CASRGAGGSSYEQYF.